This T cell receptor (beta chain) was retrieved from a study of memory CD4+ T cells and cytomegalovirus serostatus. Study details: This sample comes from healthy Belgian adults, several CMV seropositive, approximately 24 seronegative. Findings of the study overall: Suggested: most of the CMV-linked TCR signature lies in CD4+ memory cells. CD4+ memory repertoires contained about 40% of the roughly 160 reported CMV TCRbeta sequences.

Germline CDR1 is SEHNR and CDR2 is FQNEAQ (reference sequence). The CDR3 contains 15 residues. V lost 7 bases and J lost 1, with 13 bases in between. Original analysis: Out-of-frame sequences were removed, leaving 2,204,828 distinct TCRbeta sequences. Repertoires were generated with immunoSEQ multiplex PCR, while TCRdb's copy carries only in-frame clones and drops some. D and trimming were read from the DNA, whereas the V and J calls and clone size are those reported in that table. The data contain just over 25,000 clones, roughly 76% of them singletons. The sort gate was single viable CD3+CD4+CD8-CD45RO+ cells for memory CD4+ T cells. Regarding this clone: Antigen: not known.

The V gene is TRBV7-9, the J gene TRBJ1-4; D is possibly TRBD1 (6 bases). This clonotype originated in an adult in good health and CMV-seronegative. The sample was memory CD4+ T cells from blood. The CDR3 DNA reads TGTGCCAGCATCTTGTGGGGGCGAACTAATGAAAAACTGTTTTTT. It translates to CASILWGRTNEKLFF.